The clone carrying this T cell receptor beta chain was picked up a small number of times. Its specificity is not known. This specimen comes from a study of early T cells in non-severe SARS-CoV-2 infection. Points from the study as a whole: Sequences matched to VDJdb favored anti-spike CD8 responses, while private and CD4 specificities were missed.

The library protocol tagged individual cDNA molecules with unique molecular identifiers. TCRdb reprocessed the 5' RACE reads via MiXCR and lists one record per CDR3 protein. The sample shows about 80,000 distinct CDR3 sequences, about 12% of them seen only once. Germline CDR1 and CDR2: SGHAT and FQNNGV. This CDR3 spans 17 amino acids. V was pared by 0 bases and J by 8 bases, with 19 bases between. The chain links TRBV11-2 to TRBJ1-4, with D unclear. This clonotype was obtained from an adult who was a healthcare worker with PCR-confirmed SARS-CoV-2 infection or an uninfected control (not recorded which). Sequencing was performed on whole blood. As DNA, the CDR3 is TGTGCCAGCAGCTTAGAGTACTCGGGTGTGGTTTACGAAAAACTGTTTTTT. It is translated as CASSLEYSGVVYEKLFF.